This TCR beta chain was sequenced for a study of blood T cell repertoires in COVID-19. Profiled with immunoSEQ multiplex PCR; TCRdb holds only in-frame clones, not every one. The sample carries about 170,000 clones, 75% to 90% recorded once. The CDR3 spans 14 residues. Trimming removed 2 bases from V and 5 bases from J, with 13 bases in between. Germline lookup yields CDR1 SGHRS and CDR2 YFSETQ. Participants were aged roughly 18 to 95 years, lived in 25 or so US areas, and enrolled virtually. The genes are TRBV5-1 and TRBJ2-5; D unresolved. The specimen sequenced was PBMCs or T cells enriched from blood (not recorded which). This sequence originates from a woman between 18 and 30 years old who had recovered from COVID-19. The CDR3 sequence: CASSFESARETQYF. CDR3 sequence (DNA): TGCGCCAGCAGCTTTGAGTCGGCGCGGGAGACCCAGTACTTC.